This TCR beta chain was documented in a study of CD8 T cells in ankylosing spondylitis (dated by TCRdb to 2016 to 2017). Study-wide context: The study profiled T cell receptor beta repertoires in healthy donors and ankylosing spondylitis patients to find disease-linked TCR variants. Samples of peripheral blood were taken, and for ankylosing spondylitis patients, synovial fluid was collected as well. The full study cohort was made up of approximately 24 ankylosing spondylitis patients and roughly 100 healthy donors. Summary of the overall study and its limitations: Blood from ankylosing spondylitis patients appeared to be characterized by a TCR beta motif composed of eight or nine highly homologous amino acid variants. Some motif variants were previously reported in synovial fluid and blood of reactive arthritis patients, suggesting common disease-initiation mechanisms. Significant enrichment of the disease-linked clones was reported in matched synovial fluid samples from ankylosing spondylitis patients. A CD8+ phenotype was shown by the disease-linked clones, which were found at relatively low frequencies in peripheral blood.

This clonotype was found a few times. The clone's antigen remains unknown. Per-base quality was not reported, and no clone a single base away is much larger than it. The germline V gene supplies CDR1 SGDLS and CDR2 YYNGEE. From the cysteine through the phenylalanine, the CDR3 covers 14 amino acids. Only the CDR3 DNA is retained, 42 bases long and in frame from the first base. V sheds 0 bases and J sheds 3 bases, leaving 7 bases between their ends. The instrument was an Illumina HiSeq 2500. Quantitative 5'-RACE with molecular barcodes was the method used to prepare the TCR beta libraries. Per the source publication's procedure: Disease-linked TCR variants were identified with a new computational method built on a probabilistic model of VDJ rearrangement. TCRdb applied fastp at Q25 and MiXCR to the public reads, then kept only in-frame beta chains. For every CDR3 protein sequence, its rows merge into one entry that carries the most common genes and DNA. In this record, the V and J calls reflect TCRdb's handling and not the investigators' own analysis. For this sample the table gives roughly 700,000 distinct CDR3 sequences, of which roughly 19% were detected only once. The ten top clones hold about 20% of the sample.

This receptor chain uses TRBV9 and TRBJ1-3, with the identity of the D gene unclear. This receptor was identified in a male donor with ankylosing spondylitis. Sequencing input: blood, either unsorted or a sorted T cell fraction (not recorded which). The nucleotides are TGTGCCAGCAGCGTAGAGGGCAGTGGAAACACCATATATTTT. It codes for CASSVEGSGNTIYF.